Below are 23 T cell receptor beta chains sequenced from a single sample in a study of CD8 T cells in ankylosing spondylitis. These receptors' antigens are unknown. TCRdb analysed the 5' RACE reads with MiXCR anew, one entry per CDR3 protein. The data contain roughly 490,000 distinct CDR3 sequences, approximately 5% of them singletons. Study observations and caveats: What seemed typical of ankylosing spondylitis blood was a TCR beta motif built from 8 or 9 highly homologous variants.

The sample taken for sequencing was blood, either unsorted or a sorted T cell fraction (not recorded which). These TCRs come from a male donor with ankylosing spondylitis.

At least ten counts were recorded for this clonotype. This chain connects TRBV7-2 to TRBJ1-5; D call uncertain. In germline, CDR1 is SGHTA, CDR2 FQGNSA. V dropped 4 bases and J dropped 8 bases, with 12 bases sitting between them. This CDR3 has 13 residues. The CDR3 nucleotides are TGTGCCAGCAGCTCCAGCCCCGAGGAGCCCCAGCATTTT. Translation gives CASSSSPEEPQHF.

V is TRBV4-1 and J is TRBJ2-3; 9 bases are shared with TRBD2. This CDR3 is built from 16 residues. With 0 bases clipped from V and 3 bases from J, the junction kept 4 bases outside the gene matches. Germline lookup yields CDR1 MGHRA and CDR2 YSYEKL. The CDR3 protein is CASSQEDSGRTDTQYF. In nucleotides, the CDR3 is TGCGCCAGCAGCCAAGAAGATAGCGGGAGAACAGATACGCAGTATTTT.

The V and J genes are TRBV3-1 and TRBJ2-2; tentatively, D is TRBD2 (6 bases). The CDR3 contains 16 residues. Germline CDR1 LGHDT, CDR2 YNNKEL (reference sequence). Trimming shortened V by 4 bases and J by 3 bases, and 15 bases separated the two germline ends. CDR3 loop: CASSLWTGGDTGELFF. The CDR3, as DNA: TGTGCCAGCAGCCTCTGGACTGGCGGGGACACCGGGGAGCTGTTTTTT.

This clonotype was seen more than once but under ten times. The genes are TRBV27 and TRBJ2-6; weak D call: TRBD2 (7 bases). The CDR3 totals 16 residues. V was shortened by 3 bases and J by 2 bases, with 11 bases between the two germline ends. Per the germline V gene, CDR1 is MNHEY and CDR2 is SMNVEV (reference sequence). The CDR3 sequence: CASSFGEGAGANVLTF. CDR3 DNA sequence: TGTGCCAGCAGTTTTGGGGAGGGGGCTGGGGCCAACGTCCTGACTTTC.

The sample holds many counts of this clonotype. V and J are TRBV15 and TRBJ2-1; D is perhaps TRBD2 (5 bases). CDR3 size: 17 residues. V was trimmed by 0 bases and J by 7 bases, leaving 19 bases between them. Germline V gene data show CDR1 as LNHNV and CDR2 as YYDKDF (reference sequence). CDR3 in amino acids: CATSRDRGGIRYNEQFF. CDR3 nucleotides: TGTGCCACCAGCAGAGATCGGGGTGGGATTCGGTATAATGAGCAGTTCTTC.

This clonotype has at least ten counts. The chain is built from TRBV6-8 and TRBJ1-2; 7 bases line up with TRBD1. V dropped 5 bases and J dropped 7; count of bases not matched to a gene: 13. CDR1 is MNHGY and CDR2 is SAAAGT in the germline V gene. This CDR3 region has 15 residues. The CDR3 sequence is CASSTSTGTVAGYTF. CDR3 DNA sequence: TGTGCCAGCAGTACCTCGACAGGGACCGTTGCTGGCTACACCTTC.

At least ten counts were recorded for this clonotype. The V and J genes are TRBV10-3 and TRBJ1-1; D gene ambiguous. V shed 4 bases and J shed 3 bases, with 15 bases lying between them. The germline V gene encodes CDR1 ENHRY and CDR2 SYGVKD. This CDR3 contains 15 residues. The DNA for the CDR3 is TGTGCCATCAGTGCCAGCAGGACTACTGACACTGAAGCTTTCTTT. It is translated as CAISASRTTDTEAFF.

This clonotype has at least ten counts. The chain couples TRBV4-3 to TRBJ2-5; D may be TRBD1 (5 bases). Trimming removed 1 base from V and 7 bases from J, with 10 bases in between. Germline CDR1 reads LGHNA; CDR2 reads YSLEER. The CDR3 contains 13 residues. As DNA, the CDR3 is TGCGCCAGCAGCCAAGCAGGGAAGGGGACCCAGTACTTC. Residues: CASSQAGKGTQYF.

This clonotype was counted a few times. V and J are TRBV12-3 or TRBV12-4 and TRBJ2-1; 10 bases match TRBD2. The CDR3 spans 19 residues. The V gene end was trimmed by 10 bases and the J gene end by 0 bases; junction bases not matched to a gene: 18. The CDR3 bases are TGTGCCATCAGACCTCGATCGGGGCTAGCGGGAGTCTCCTACAATGAGCAGTTCTTC. Residues: CAIRPRSGLAGVSYNEQFF.

The J gene is TRBJ2-2, the V gene TRBV20-1, with TRBD1 as a possible D gene (6 bases). The CDR3 totals 14 residues. V lost 4 bases to trimming and J lost 2 bases, with 11 bases between them. Germline loops: CDR1 DFQATT, CDR2 SNEGSKA (reference sequence). The CDR3, as DNA: TGCAGTGCTACCACAGGGCCTAACACCGGGGAGCTGTTTTTT. The encoded protein is CSATTGPNTGELFF.

In its sample, this clonotype was seen many times. The chain combines TRBV12-3 or TRBV12-4 with TRBJ1-1; the D gene is possibly TRBD1 (5 bases). The CDR3 contains 13 residues. V lost 7 bases and J 4 bases, leaving 13 bases between the germline ends. CDR3 sequence reads: CASTWGRVTEAFF. The DNA for the CDR3 is TGTGCCAGCACCTGGGGCAGGGTCACTGAAGCTTTCTTT.

This clonotype was observed at least ten times. The chain joins TRBV24-1 to TRBJ2-3; D unclear. Trimming cost V 5 bases and J 3 bases, with 5 bases left between them. The CDR3 has 12 amino acids. Germline V gene sequence: CDR1 KGHDR, CDR2 SFDVKD. The CDR3 reads CATSARTDTQYF. The CDR3 coding sequence is TGTGCCACCAGTGCGAGGACAGATACGCAGTATTTT.

In its sample, this clonotype was seen many times. The chain is built from TRBV2 and TRBJ1-2; D gene uncertain. The CDR3 contains 12 residues. The germline V gene has CDR1 SNHLY and CDR2 FYNNEI. V was pared by 10 bases and J by 2 bases, with 11 bases between. The CDR3 nucleotides are TGTGCCACCGAACTATCCAACTATGGCTACACCTTC. Translation gives CATELSNYGYTF.

This clonotype came up many times. This chain links TRBV12-3 or TRBV12-4 with TRBJ2-7, with 7 bases lining up with TRBD2. Trimming cost V 6 bases and J 5 bases; bases outside gene matches: 13. CDR3 size: 15 residues. CDR3 DNA: TGTGCCAGCAGCCTCAGGGTGGGGGGGAGGAACGAGCAGTACTTC. Translating it yields CASSLRVGGRNEQYF.

This clonotype was found many times. The V call is TRBV5-5, the J call TRBJ2-5; D unclear. In germline, CDR1 is SGHKS, CDR2 YYEKEE (reference sequence). V lost 0 bases and J 5 bases, leaving 5 bases between the germline ends. The CDR3 is made up of 12 amino acids. The CDR3 coding sequence is TGTGCCAGCAGCTTGGATCTGGAGACCCAGTACTTC. Its translation is CASSLDLETQYF.

This clonotype appeared many times. This rearrangement joins TRBV6-1 to TRBJ2-7, with D tentatively TRBD1 or TRBD2 (5 bases each). This CDR3 has 15 residues. Trimming removed 8 bases at V and 0 bases at J, with 17 bases between. Germline V gene sequence: CDR1 MNHNS, CDR2 SASEGT. The DNA of the CDR3 is TGTGCCAGCCGGGCCCCGGGACCGAACTCCTACGAGCAGTACTTC. It is translated as CASRAPGPNSYEQYF.

This clonotype showed up just a few times. The chain couples TRBV9 to TRBJ1-1; D is possibly TRBD1 (6 bases). V lost 4 bases, J lost 10 bases, and 20 bases lay in between. Germline V gene data show CDR1 as SGDLS and CDR2 as YYNGEE. CDR3 length: 14 residues. Here the CDR3 reads CASSLDGQPRSAFF. As DNA, the CDR3 is TGTGCCAGCAGCCTAGATGGACAGCCTAGATCAGCTTTCTTT.

This clonotype was observed at least ten times. The chain links TRBV7-9 to TRBJ2-5; 7 positions match TRBD1. This CDR3 has 14 residues. CDR1 is SEHNR, CDR2 FQNEAQ, per germline (reference sequence). V gave up 4 bases and J gave up 0 bases; unmatched junction bases: 2. CDR3 residues: CASSSTGNQETQYF. In DNA, the CDR3 is TGTGCCAGCAGCTCGACAGGGAACCAAGAGACCCAGTACTTC.

This clonotype came up many times. V and J are TRBV20-1 and TRBJ1-1; no clear D gene. Germline V gene lookup returns CDR1 DFQATT and CDR2 SNEGSKA (reference sequence). The CDR3 contains 13 residues. V lost 0 bases, J lost 1 base, and 6 bases lay in between. In DNA form, the CDR3 reads TGCAGTGCTAGAGATTACCGGAACACTGAAGCTTTCTTT. Translation: CSARDYRNTEAFF.

The chain combines TRBV5-6 with TRBJ2-3; the match to TRBD1 covers 9 bases. The CDR3 totals 17 residues. CDR1 is SGHDT, CDR2 YYEEEE, per germline. The ends lost 1 base at V and 2 bases at J; junction bases unmatched: 8. Here the CDR3 reads CASSLLGTGGTTDTQYF. In DNA, the CDR3 is TGTGCCAGCAGCTTGTTAGGTACAGGGGGCACCACAGATACGCAGTATTTT.

In its sample, this clonotype was seen many times. V usage is TRBV6-2 or TRBV6-3 and J usage is TRBJ1-2; tentatively, D is TRBD1 (6 bases). Germline V gene sequence: CDR1 MNHEY, CDR2 SVGEGT. Deletions cut 6 bases from V and 11 bases from J, with 19 bases between. This CDR3 is built from 13 residues. DNA for the CDR3: TGTGCCAGCAGCCTACTGGGGGCTATGGGTTACACCTTC. Translating gives CASSLLGAMGYTF.

This clonotype showed up many times. V and J are TRBV7-2 and TRBJ1-4; D call uncertain. This CDR3 region has 14 residues. Trimming cost V 4 bases and J 7 bases, with 13 bases left between them. Germline CDR1 reads SGHTA; CDR2 reads FQGNSA. CDR3 in amino acids: CASSSRGEGEKLFF. The CDR3 DNA sequence: TGTGCCAGCAGCTCGCGGGGAGAGGGTGAAAAACTGTTTTTT.

This clonotype was detected ten times or more. The chain links TRBV5-1 to TRBJ2-1; the match to TRBD2 covers 9 bases. Germline CDR1 reads SGHRS; CDR2 reads YFSETQ. The CDR3 has 13 amino acids. The V segment lost 4 bases and the J segment 10 bases; nucleotides outside the gene matches: 6. Here the CDR3 DNA reads TGCGCCAGCAGCCCAGCGGGACTAGCAGAGCAGTTCTTC. This codes for CASSPAGLAEQFF. Using reference TRBV5-1 and TRBJ2-1 for the parts outside the CDR3, the full variable domain is KAGVTQTPRYLIKTRGQQVTLSCSPISGHRSVSWYQQTPGQGLQFLFEYFSETQRNKGNFPGRFSGRQFSNSRSEMNVSTLELGDSALYLCASSPAGLAEQFFGPGTRLTVL.